This T cell receptor beta chain was obtained from a study of tumor-infiltrating lymphocytes in primary liver carcinoma. Study at large: Each sample had roughly 3.65 to 8 million productive TCRbeta reads regardless of tissue type.

The authors made TCR beta cDNA from about 500 ng total RNA with a constant-region primer. Generation of the TCR beta libraries relied on three nested multiplex PCR rounds using slightly modified ARM-PCR. TRBV1-TRBV30 forward primers and a C-beta reverse primer were used in the first two PCR rounds, which each ran for approximately 9 cycles. TCRdb fed the multiplex PCR reads into MiXCR, producing one record per CDR3 protein. The repertoire has about 97,000 distinct CDR3 sequences, approximately 70% of them found once; the top ten carry roughly an eighth. CDR1 and CDR2 (germline): LGHNA, YNFKEQ. This CDR3 has 14 residues. The source material, roughly 18-32 mg of unsorted bulk tissue, was used to co-extract RNA and DNA. Patients diagnosed with primary liver carcinoma received treatment through surgical resection. Researchers took samples from five separate regions of each tumor. Concerning this clonotype: What it binds is not known. One end of the junction varies from germline; a read error may be responsible.

Study findings and constraints: Just about 7-25% of leading clones were found in every one of five regions.

The sequencing input was liver tumor tissue from sampling region 2. Regarding subset: tumor region T2, inferior pole. This rearrangement joins TRBV4-2 to TRBJ2-1; possible D gene TRBD1, 7 bases. This clonotype was obtained from a woman in her sixties or seventies with primary liver carcinoma and hepatitis B virus infection. CDR3 amino acids: CVSSRGDSYNEQFF. The CDR3 DNA reads TGTGTCAGCAGCAGGGGGGACTCCTACAATGAGCAGTTCTTC.